The rows below give T cell receptor beta chains drawn from one sample of a study of cytomegalovirus exposure and HLA in healthy donors. Some clones are missing from TCRdb's copy, which holds only in-frame ones; the method was immunoSEQ multiplex PCR. The sample lists over 150,000 clones, about 75% occurring once. Sequencing was done on a sample of PBMCs. These receptors originate from a man aged 18 to 35 in good health and CMV-seronegative. Both conserved end residues are trimmed from each CDR3. The order of the fields is V gene, CDR3 protein.

V gene: TRBV19
CDR3 protein: ASGQTGNTEAF

V gene: TRBV4-1
CDR3 protein: ASSSGQGASEAF

V gene: TRBV28
CDR3 protein: ASSLGVGEQF

V gene: TRBV4-1
CDR3 protein: ASSQEEGRSLEQY

V gene: TRBV27
CDR3 protein: ASNQGRGLVGPTDTQY

V gene: TRBV7-9
CDR3 protein: SSSLSEASNYEQY

V gene: TRBV5-1
CDR3 protein: ASSLLGTSGSGEQF

V gene: TRBV14
CDR3 protein: ASSQDASRQY

V gene: TRBV19
CDR3 protein: ASSTSSGRRTGANVLT

V gene: TRBV19
CDR3 protein: ASSTGAGGREQY

V gene: TRBV30
CDR3 protein: AWRRSYEQY

V gene: TRBV29-1
CDR3 protein: SVVGPQGGYGYT

V gene: TRBV5-4
CDR3 protein: ASSWGGPHEQY

V gene: TRBV7-9
CDR3 protein: ASSLGERANYGYT

V gene: TRBV14
CDR3 protein: ASSQGTGGIDEQY

V gene: TRBV7-9
CDR3 protein: ASSARGNEQF

V gene: TRBV14
CDR3 protein: ASSKGLGETQY

V gene: TRBV4-1
CDR3 protein: ASSQGGYNEQF

V gene: TRBV7-9
CDR3 protein: SSSLGIQRDPYNEQF

V gene: TRBV29-1
CDR3 protein: SGQFGYEQY

V gene: TRBV27
CDR3 protein: ASSRDHRDYEQY

V gene: TRBV4-1
CDR3 protein: ASSQDASGYSYEQY

V gene: TRBV19
CDR3 protein: ASSVGQEYEQY

V gene: TRBV4-3
CDR3 protein: ASSQERADTGELF

V gene: TRBV4-3
CDR3 protein: ASSQYFQGANSYEQY

V gene: TRBV19
CDR3 protein: ASSSRDRGDTQY

V gene: TRBV28
CDR3 protein: ASRPAGALDGYT

V gene: TRBV25-1
CDR3 protein: ASSEYGASGRSYEQY

V gene: TRBV28
CDR3 protein: ASSEGGDVTQY

V gene: TRBV7-2
CDR3 protein: ASSLVAGAGIGYEQY

V gene: TRBV6-5
CDR3 protein: ASSYTGTSANNEQF

V gene: TRBV6-5
CDR3 protein: ASSYSGQGAYEQF

V gene: TRBV28
CDR3 protein: ASSYGTSGGTDTQY

V gene: TRBV5-6
CDR3 protein: ASSLGQGDRTEAF

V gene: TRBV5-1
CDR3 protein: ASSLDRGLTDTQY

V gene: TRBV4-3
CDR3 protein: ASSQVGSGYGYT

V gene: TRBV10-3
CDR3 protein: AIRPTSGSYNEQF

V gene: TRBV5-4
CDR3 protein: ASSRRANSGRLSYNEQF

V gene: TRBV10-1
CDR3 protein: ASRRDSGEAF

V gene: TRBV5-8
CDR3 protein: ASSLWPRSSYEQY

V gene: TRBV7-2
CDR3 protein: ASSETGTGDYGYT

V gene: TRBV4-1
CDR3 protein: ASSQESAGGNPYEQY

V gene: TRBV14
CDR3 protein: ASSQDYRTSPWGHTQY

V gene: TRBV16
CDR3 protein: ASSFSGSGSTIY

V gene: TRBV2
CDR3 protein: ASSEARGLDGYT

V gene: TRBV6-6
CDR3 protein: ASSYGVGAGADTQY

V gene: TRBV10-1
CDR3 protein: ASSWKQGGTEAF

V gene: TRBV7-2
CDR3 protein: ASSRSGVSSYEQY

V gene: TRBV14
CDR3 protein: ASSRGLAGGYEQY